The sequence of this T cell receptor beta chain was determined in a study of T cell responses to AZD1222 COVID-19 vaccine. Assay: immunoSEQ multiplex PCR; the TCRdb copy retains only in-frame clones and omits some. The sample lists 120,000 or so clones, about nine tenths occurring once. This clone has a single count. The sample was peripheral blood, taken on day 0 of AZD1222 vaccination. The TCR was taken from an adult in good health.

DNA for the CDR3: TGTGCCAATAAGGGGATCGCGAACACTGAAGCTTTCTTT. Protein sequence: CANKGIANTEAFF. This chain links TRBV6-5 with TRBJ1-1, with a possible D match to TRBD1 (5 bases). There are 13 residues in the CDR3. Germline CDR1 MNHEY, CDR2 SVGAGI. Trimming cost V 10 bases and J 1 base, with 13 bases left between them.